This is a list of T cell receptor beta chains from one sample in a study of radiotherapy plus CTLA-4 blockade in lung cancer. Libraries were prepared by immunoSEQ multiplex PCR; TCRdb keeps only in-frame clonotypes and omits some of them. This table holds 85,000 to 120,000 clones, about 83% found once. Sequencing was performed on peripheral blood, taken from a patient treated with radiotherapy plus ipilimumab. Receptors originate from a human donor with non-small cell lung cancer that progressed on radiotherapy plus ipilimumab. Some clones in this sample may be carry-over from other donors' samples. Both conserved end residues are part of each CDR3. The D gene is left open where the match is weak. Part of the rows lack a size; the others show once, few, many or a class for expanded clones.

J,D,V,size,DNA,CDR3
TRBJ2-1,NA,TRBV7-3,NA,TGTGCCAGCAGCTTAAACAGTCAAGGGACATTTTACAATGAGCAGTTCTTC,CASSLNSQGTFYNEQFF
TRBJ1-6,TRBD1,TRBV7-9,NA,TGTGCCAGCAGCTCGTTACCCGGGACAGCAAATTCACCCCTCCACTTT,CASSSLPGTANSPLHF
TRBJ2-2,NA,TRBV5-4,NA,TGTGCCAGCAGCTTGGTGGCAGGACAGTACACCGGGGAGCTGTTTTTT,CASSLVAGQYTGELFF
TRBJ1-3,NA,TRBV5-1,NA,TGCGCCAGCAGCCCGATTGAGGCCGGCTCTGGAAACACCATATATTTT,CASSPIEAGSGNTIYF
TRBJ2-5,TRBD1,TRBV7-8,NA,TGTGCCAGCAGCTTACGGCTGGGACAGCGAGTAGAGACCCAGTACTTC,CASSLRLGQRVETQYF
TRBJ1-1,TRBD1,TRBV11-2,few,TGTGCCAGCAGCTTGACCAGGGGGACAGGGTTGTGGATGAACACTGAAGCTTTCTTT,CASSLTRGTGLWMNTEAFF
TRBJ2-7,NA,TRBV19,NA,TGTGCCAGTAGTATTTCGGCAACCTACGAGCAGTACTTC,CASSISATYEQYF
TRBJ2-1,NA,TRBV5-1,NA,TGCGCCAGCAGCTTGGGGAGCGTAAGTAATGAGCAGTTCTTC,CASSLGSVSNEQFF
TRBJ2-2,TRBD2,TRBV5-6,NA,TGTGCCAGCAGCCCTACCCTCACGTCGACTAGCGAGAACACCGGGGAGCTGTTTTTT,CASSPTLTSTSENTGELFF
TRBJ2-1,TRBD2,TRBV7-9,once,TGTGCCAGCAGCTCCGGGACTAACTACTACAATGAGCAGTTCTTC,CASSSGTNYYNEQFF
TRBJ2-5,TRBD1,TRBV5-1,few,TGCGCCAGCAGCTTGATTGGGACAGGAGGGGTCTTGGACCAGTACTTC,CASSLIGTGGVLDQYF
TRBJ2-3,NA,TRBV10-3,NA,TGTGCCATCAGAAAACAGGAAAGCACAGATACGCAGTATTTT,CAIRKQESTDTQYF
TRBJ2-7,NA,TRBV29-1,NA,TGCAGCGTTGAAGCCCGGGACAACTACGAGCAGTACTTC,CSVEARDNYEQYF
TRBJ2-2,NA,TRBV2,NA,TGTGCCAGCAGTGAATCAGGGTATGGGGGGACCGGGGAGCTGTTTTTT,CASSESGYGGTGELFF
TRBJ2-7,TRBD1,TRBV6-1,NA,TGTGCCAGCAGTGAACGAGGGACAGAGGAGTACGAGCAGTACTTC,CASSERGTEEYEQYF
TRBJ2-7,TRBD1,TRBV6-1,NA,TGTGCCAGCAGCGGTACAGGGGGCGCCGACTACGAGCAGTACTTC,CASSGTGGADYEQYF
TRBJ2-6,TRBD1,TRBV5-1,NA,TGCGCCAGCAGCTTGGGGACAGGGCGCGGGGCCAACGTCCTGACTTTC,CASSLGTGRGANVLTF
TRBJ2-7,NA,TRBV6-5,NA,TGTGCCAGCAGTCGTACAGGTAGTGGGGCCTACGAGCAGTACTTC,CASSRTGSGAYEQYF
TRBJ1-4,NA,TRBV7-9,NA,TGTGCCAGCAGGACATGGGGCAGCGGGCTAACTAATGAAAAACTGTTTTTT,CASRTWGSGLTNEKLFF
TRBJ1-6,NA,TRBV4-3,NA,TGCGCCAGCAGCCTACAGGGAGCTGCTTCACCCCTCCACTTT,CASSLQGAASPLHF
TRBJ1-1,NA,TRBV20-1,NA,TGCAGTGCCTACGGTGACACTGAAGCTTTCTTT,CSAYGDTEAFF
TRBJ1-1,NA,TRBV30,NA,TGTGCCTGGAGTTACAGGATCCACACTGAAACTTTCTTT,CAWSYRIHTETFF
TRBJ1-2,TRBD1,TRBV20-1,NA,TGCAGTGGCACAGGGGGCTATGGCTACACCTTC,CSGTGGYGYTF
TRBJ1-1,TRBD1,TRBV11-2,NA,TGTGCCAGCAGCTTAGGTTTGAGGGGGCCTGAAGCTTTCTTT,CASSLGLRGPEAFF
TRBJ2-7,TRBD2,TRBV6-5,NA,TGTGCCAGCAGTAGATGGCAGGGGACTAGCGAGCAGTACTTC,CASSRWQGTSEQYF
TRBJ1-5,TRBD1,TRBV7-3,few,TGTGCCAGCAGCTGGCGACAGGGGCAGCCCCAGCATTTT,CASSWRQGQPQHF
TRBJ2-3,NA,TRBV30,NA,TGTGCCTGGAGTGGGATGGATACGCAGTATTTT,CAWSGMDTQYF
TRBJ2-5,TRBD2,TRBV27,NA,TGTGCCAGCAGTTCCCTAGCGGGGGGGAATGGGGAGACCCAGTACTTC,CASSSLAGGNGETQYF
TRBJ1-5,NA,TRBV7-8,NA,TGTGCCAGCAGCTTAGTAAGTAGCAATCAGCCCCAGCATTTT,CASSLVSSNQPQHF
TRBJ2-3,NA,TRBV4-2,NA,TGTGCCAGCAGCCAACTGGATCCTAGCACAGATACGCAGTATTTT,CASSQLDPSTDTQYF
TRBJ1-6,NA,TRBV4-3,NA,TGCGCCAGCAGCCAAGAGTATGGGAGCTCCTATAATTCACCCCTCCACTTT,CASSQEYGSSYNSPLHF
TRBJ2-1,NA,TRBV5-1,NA,TGCGCCAGCAGCTGGACTCGGTACAATGAGCAGTTCTTC,CASSWTRYNEQFF
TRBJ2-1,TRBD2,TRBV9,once,TGTGCCAGCAGCGTATCGGCGGGGGTAAGGAATGAGCAGTTCTTC,CASSVSAGVRNEQFF
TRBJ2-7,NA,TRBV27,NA,TGTGCCAGCAGTTTATCGAACTCCGGAGAGCAGTACTTC,CASSLSNSGEQYF
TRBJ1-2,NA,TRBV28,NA,TGTGCCAGCAGTTTATCCCTCCCACCTAACTATGGCTACACCTTC,CASSLSLPPNYGYTF
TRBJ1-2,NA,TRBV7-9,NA,TGTGCCAGCAGCAAAACAGGGAAACGGCCTTATGGCTACACCTTC,CASSKTGKRPYGYTF
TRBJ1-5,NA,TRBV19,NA,TGTGCCAGTAGGCGCAGGAGCGGCAATCAGCCCCAGCATTTT,CASRRRSGNQPQHF
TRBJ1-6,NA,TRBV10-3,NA,TGTGCCATCAGTGATGTAGGCAGGGGAAGCTCCTATAATTCACCCCTCCACTTT,CAISDVGRGSSYNSPLHF
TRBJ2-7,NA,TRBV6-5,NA,TGTGCCAGCAGCTCCGAGGGATCCTACGAGCAGTACTTC,CASSSEGSYEQYF
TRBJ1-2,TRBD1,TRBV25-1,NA,TGTGCCAGCAGTGAGGGACAGAGCTATGGCTACACCTTC,CASSEGQSYGYTF
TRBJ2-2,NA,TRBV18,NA,TGTGCCAGCTCACCACCCTCCCGCGCGAACACCGGGGAGCTGTTTTTT,CASSPPSRANTGELFF
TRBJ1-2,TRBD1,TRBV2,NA,TGTGCCAGCAGTGAAGCTGATAGGGCAGGGGGGGACTATGGCTACACCTTC,CASSEADRAGGDYGYTF
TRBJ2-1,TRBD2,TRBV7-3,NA,TGTGCCAGCAGCTTGTTGGGCGGGGGGAGCTCCTACAATGAGCAGTTCTTC,CASSLLGGGSSYNEQFF
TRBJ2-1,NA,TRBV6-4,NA,TGTGCCAGCAGTGATGGAGGCGGCACCTACAATGAGCAGTTCTTC,CASSDGGGTYNEQFF
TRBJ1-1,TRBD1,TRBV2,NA,TGTGCCAGCAGGGGGACAGGGGGCACTGAAGCTTTCTTT,CASRGTGGTEAFF
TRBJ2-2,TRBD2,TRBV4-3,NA,TGCGCCAGCAGCCAAGACTTTGGCGGGGGGGGCCCCGCCGGGGAGCTGTTTTTT,CASSQDFGGGGPAGELFF
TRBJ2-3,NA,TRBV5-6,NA,TGTGCCAGCAGCTTTTATCGTACAGATACGCAGTATTTT,CASSFYRTDTQYF
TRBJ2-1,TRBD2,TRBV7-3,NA,TGTGCCAGCAGCTTTGGACTAGCGACCTACAATGAGCAGTTCTTC,CASSFGLATYNEQFF
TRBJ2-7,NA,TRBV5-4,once,TGTGCCAGCCGAGGCGGGGAGTCCTACGAGCAGTACTTC,CASRGGESYEQYF
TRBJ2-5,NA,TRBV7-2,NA,TGTGCCAGCAGCTTAGGGGTCCAAGAGACCCAGTACTTC,CASSLGVQETQYF
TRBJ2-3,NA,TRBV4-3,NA,TGCGCCAGCAGCCAAGTTCCCGGGGGGCGAAGCACAGATACGCAGTATTTT,CASSQVPGGRSTDTQYF
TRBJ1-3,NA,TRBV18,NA,TGTGCCAGCTCACCACCGATCCCCACGGGAGCTGGAAACACCATATATTTT,CASSPPIPTGAGNTIYF
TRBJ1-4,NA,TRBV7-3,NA,TGTGCCAGCAGCTTAAGAGTCAGGCGGAGGGAAAAACTGTTTTTT,CASSLRVRRREKLFF
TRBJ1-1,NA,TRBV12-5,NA,TGTGCTAGTGGTGATCCCTACGGGGGGAACACTGAAGCTTTCTTT,CASGDPYGGNTEAFF
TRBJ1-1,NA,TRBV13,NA,TGTGCCAGCAGCCATTATTCAGGGGCAGGAGCTTTCTTT,CASSHYSGAGAFF
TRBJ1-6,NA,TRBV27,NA,TGTGCCAGCAGCCCACTGAGCTCCTATAATTCACCCCTCCACTTT,CASSPLSSYNSPLHF
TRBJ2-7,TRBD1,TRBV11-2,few,TGTGCCAGCACGCGCGGGACAGGGGAGCGCGAGCAGTACTTC,CASTRGTGEREQYF
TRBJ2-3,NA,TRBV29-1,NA,TGCAGCGTTGCGTTGGACACAGATACGCAGTATTTT,CSVALDTDTQYF
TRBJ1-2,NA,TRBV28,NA,TGTGCCAGCAGTCCGTCCGGACAGCTCTATGGCTACACCTTC,CASSPSGQLYGYTF
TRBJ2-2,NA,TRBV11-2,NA,TGTGCCAGCAGCTTAGAGCGGATGAGCGGGGAGCTGTTTTTT,CASSLERMSGELFF